A selection of T cell receptor beta chains follows, all from one sample in a study of control samples from healthy donors and cancer patients. Measured with immunoSEQ multiplex PCR; TCRdb has only the in-frame clones, and not every one. The sample lists tens of thousands of clones, about four fifths occurring once. The sequenced material came from PBMCs. These receptors were collected from a man between 65 and 80 years old with lung cancer. CDR3s include the opening cysteine and the closing phenylalanine or tryptophan. D genes are given only for firm matches. The size of a clone is reported for some rows only, either as once, few or many, or as a class for expanded clones.

V	D	J	size	DNA	CDR3
TRBV6-6	-	TRBJ1-1	-	TGTGCCAGCAGCTGGGGGGGGACGGATGAAGCTTTCTTT	CASSWGGTDEAFF
TRBV19	-	TRBJ1-2	-	TGTGCCAGTAGTATCTCTGACAGTTCTTTTTATGGCTACACCTTC	CASSISDSSFYGYTF
TRBV21-1	-	TRBJ2-5	-	TGTGCCAGCTGCAATGACACGACGACTAAAGAGACCCAGTACTTC	CASCNDTTTKETQYF
TRBV1	-	TRBJ2-3	-	TGCACCAGCAGCCAAGATGATAGTCGTGACTTACCAGATACGCAGTATTTT	CTSSQDDSRDLPDTQYF
TRBV19	-	TRBJ1-5	-	TGTGCCAGTAGTATGGGTACAGGATGGGCAACTCAGCCCCAGCATTTT	CASSMGTGWATQPQHF
TRBV27	TRBD2	TRBJ2-7	-	TGTGCCAGCAGTTTATCGGGGGGGACCCTCTCCTACGAGCAGTACTTC	CASSLSGGTLSYEQYF
TRBV10-3	TRBD2	TRBJ2-1	-	TGTGCCATCAGGGGGACTAGCGTCTACAATGAGCAGTTCTTC	CAIRGTSVYNEQFF
TRBV15	-	TRBJ1-2	-	TGTGCCACCAGCAGAGATGCCCCCACGAGCTACACCTTC	CATSRDAPTSYTF
TRBV7-2	-	TRBJ1-3	once	TGTGCCAGCAGCTTAATTCCAGGGACTGGAAACACCATATATTTT	CASSLIPGTGNTIYF
TRBV18	-	TRBJ1-3	-	TGTGCCAGCTCACCACCGGGTAGCTTTCCTGGAAACACCATATATTTT	CASSPPGSFPGNTIYF
TRBV12-5	-	TRBJ2-3	-	TGTGCTAGTGGCCCCCCTACTAAGACAGGAAGCACAGATACGCAGTATTTT	CASGPPTKTGSTDTQYF
TRBV15	TRBD1	TRBJ2-7	-	TGTGCCACCAGCCCGCGACAGGGGGCTTACGAGCAGTACTTC	CATSPRQGAYEQYF
TRBV10-1	TRBD2	TRBJ2-1	-	TGCGCCAGCAGTGACGGGAGGGGCCCGTACAATGAGCAGTTCTTC	CASSDGRGPYNEQFF
TRBV6-5	-	TRBJ1-2	-	TGTGCCAGCACTCTGAGCTGGCTCTCTAACTATGGCTACACCTTC	CASTLSWLSNYGYTF
TRBV24-1	-	TRBJ2-2	-	TGTGCCACCAGTGGAGTAGGACAGTGGACCGGGGAGCTGTTTTTT	CATSGVGQWTGELFF
TRBV7-8	-	TRBJ2-6	-	TGTGCCAGCAGGGCGGAAGGTTATCTAGTGGCGGGGGCCAACGTCCTGACTTTC	CASRAEGYLVAGANVLTF
TRBV9	-	TRBJ2-1	-	TGTGCCAGCAGCGACCCCGGGACAACCAATGAGCAGTTCTTC	CASSDPGTTNEQFF
TRBV15	-	TRBJ2-7	-	TGTGCCACCAGCAGAGATCGGGGGCCTCGGAACTACGAGCAGTACTTC	CATSRDRGPRNYEQYF
TRBV29-1	-	TRBJ2-5	-	TGCAGCGTTGAAGTGGGGTTCCCAAGAGAGGCCCAGTACTTC	CSVEVGFPREAQYF
TRBV27	-	TRBJ2-7	-	TGTGCCAGCAGTTCCCCGAGCTCCTACGAGCAGTACTTC	CASSSPSSYEQYF
TRBV9	-	TRBJ2-3	once	TGTGCCAGCAGCCCGGGACCCACAAACACAGATACGCAGTATTTT	CASSPGPTNTDTQYF
TRBV11-2	-	TRBJ2-7	-	TGTGCCAGCAGCTTAGGGGGGGGCAAATTCCCCTACGAGCAGTACTTC	CASSLGGGKFPYEQYF
TRBV7-9	-	TRBJ2-3	-	TGTGCCAGCAGCTTCTCGACCGGCACAGATACGCAGTATTTT	CASSFSTGTDTQYF
TRBV7-2	TRBD1	TRBJ1-2	-	TGTGCCAGCAGCACAGGGGCCCGGAGAGGCTACACCTTC	CASSTGARRGYTF
TRBV4-1	-	TRBJ2-1	-	TGCGCCAGCAGCCAAGTGACTCTAGGAAACAATGAGCAGTTCTTC	CASSQVTLGNNEQFF
TRBV24-1	-	TRBJ2-3	-	TGTGCCACCTCCCGTTTACCGGGACTCCGGCCGGAGGGGCAGTATTTT	CATSRLPGLRPEGQYF
TRBV6-5	-	TRBJ1-4	-	TGTGCCAGCAGTTACGCCAGGGGTGAAAAACTGTTTTTT	CASSYARGEKLFF
TRBV19	-	TRBJ2-7	-	TGTGCCAGTAGTACGACAGGTGGGTACGAGCAGTACTTC	CASSTTGGYEQYF
TRBV28	-	TRBJ2-4	-	TGTGCCAGCACCGTCGGGGCCGATCTGGCCAAAAACATTCAGTACTTC	CASTVGADLAKNIQYF
TRBV12-5	-	TRBJ1-5	once	TGTGCTAGTGGTTTGTCTCATGGTCAGCCCCAGCATTTT	CASGLSHGQPQHF
TRBV11-2	-	TRBJ1-2	-	TGTGCCAGCAGCTTAGACGGAATCGGCCATGGCTACACCTTC	CASSLDGIGHGYTF
TRBV3-1/TRBV3-2	-	TRBJ1-2	-	TGTGCCAGCAGCCTGGACAGTTCGTATGGCTACACCTTC	CASSLDSSYGYTF
TRBV21-1	-	TRBJ1-5	once	TGTGCCAGCAGCAAAGAATTCCCCAGCAATCAGCCCCAGCATTTT	CASSKEFPSNQPQHF
TRBV18	-	TRBJ1-1	-	TGTGCCAGCTCACCACAGCTCGGGGGCGACACTGAAGCTTTCTTT	CASSPQLGGDTEAFF
TRBV7-9	-	TRBJ2-7	-	TGTGCCAGCAGTGGCTACTACGAGCAGTACTTC	CASSGYYEQYF